Listed here are 6 T cell receptor beta chains from one sample, sequenced in a study of molecular identifiers for immune sequencing clone quantification. TCRdb reanalysed the PCR reads using MiXCR and keeps one entry per CDR3 protein. The table lists approximately 670,000 distinct CDR3 sequences, nearly 20% of them singletons. Sequences were obtained from naive CD8+ T cells from blood, with Jurkat cell RNA spiked in. Subset described: FACS-sorted CD8+CD4-CCR7+CD45RA+ naive T cells. All receptors derive from a human donor in good health. Some libraries in this study had Jurkat cell RNA spiked in.

This clonotype was seen a handful of times. This chain connects TRBV13 to TRBJ2-7, with a possible D match to TRBD1 (6 bases). Trimming removed 3 bases at V and 3 bases at J, with 9 bases between. The length of the CDR3 is 13 residues. CDR1 and CDR2 from the germline V gene are PRHDT and FYEKMQ (reference sequence). The CDR3, as DNA: TGTGCCAGCAGCTTCACAGGGCTCTACGAGCAGTACTTC. This translates into CASSFTGLYEQYF.

This clonotype was recorded at least ten times. V is TRBV6-2 or TRBV6-3 and J is TRBJ2-1; 7 bases align to TRBD2. Trimming removed 0 bases from V and 3 bases from J; junction bases left unmatched: 5. Per the germline V gene, CDR1 is MNHEY and CDR2 is SVGEGT. The CDR3 contains 16 residues. CDR3 coding DNA: TGTGCCAGCAGTTACTCACTAGCGCCCTACTACAATGAGCAGTTCTTC. Amino acid sequence: CASSYSLAPYYNEQFF.

This clonotype was recorded at least ten times. The chain links TRBV7-9 to TRBJ2-3; 9 bases are shared with TRBD1. V lost 1 base to trimming and J lost 5 bases; unmatched junction nucleotides: 10. The CDR3 extends over 17 amino acids. Looked up from germline, CDR1 is SEHNR and CDR2 is FQNEAQ (reference sequence). The CDR3 is CASSLVETGGGRDTQYF. CDR3 sequence (DNA): TGTGCCAGCAGCTTAGTCGAGACAGGGGGTGGCCGAGATACGCAGTATTTT.

In the case of this clonotype: One end of the junction varies from germline; a read error may be responsible. This chain connects TRBV7-9 to TRBJ2-2, with D tentatively TRBD2 (5 bases). The CDR3 totals 15 residues. The V gene's germline CDR1 is SEHNR and CDR2 FQNEAQ (reference sequence). CDR3: CASTPPGTYTGEPFF. Written as DNA, the CDR3 is TGTGCCAGCACCCCACCGGGAACCTACACCGGGGAGCCGTTTTTT.

This clonotype has more than one count but fewer than ten. The genes are TRBV20-1 and TRBJ2-1, with 8 bases matching TRBD2. J lost 3 bases, V lost 3 bases, and 7 bases had no gene match. The germline gives CDR1 DFQATT, CDR2 SNEGSKA (reference sequence). CDR3 length equals 15 residues. The DNA of the CDR3 is TGCAGTGCTAGGGGAACTAGCGGAGACTACAATGAGCAGTTCTTC. Translating gives CSARGTSGDYNEQFF.

The gene calls are TRBV3-1 and TRBJ2-2, with D perhaps TRBD2 (6 bases). CDR3 length: 18 amino acids. Germline V gene sequence: CDR1 LGHDT, CDR2 YNNKEL (reference sequence). Trimming removed 4 bases from V and 4 bases from J, with 22 bases in between. The CDR3 region is CASSLALGTLVSTGELFF. DNA for the CDR3: TGTGCCAGCAGCCTCGCCTTGGGGACTCTAGTCAGCACCGGGGAGCTGTTTTTT.